One and the same sample provided the 10 T cell receptor beta chains below, sequenced in a study of T cell changes during pregnancy in multiple sclerosis (dated by TCRdb to about 2019). Library preparation was by the immunoSEQ multiplex PCR assay. Drawn from immuneACCESS, this table holds only the in-frame rearrangements with V and J called that TCRdb kept. Clones are partly lost; checked studies trace under half to an unresolved V gene and leave the rest unexplained. This sample holds fewer than 50,000 clones; 92% were observed only once. The ten largest account for over 0.75% of the sample. The sample was CD4+ T cells from peripheral blood mononuclear cells, taken in the third trimester of pregnancy. The receptors come from a female donor with multiple sclerosis, enrolled in a pregnancy study.

The chain carries TRBV5-1 and TRBJ1-5; no reliable D call. With 4 bases removed from V and 3 bases from J, the gap between germline ends came to 11 bases. Looked up from germline, CDR1 is SGHRS and CDR2 is YFSETQ. The CDR3 has 14 amino acids. CDR3 sequence (DNA): TGCGCCAGCAGCAACGACTTCAACAATCAGCCCCAGCATTTT. This translates into CASSNDFNNQPQHF. The full variable domain, completed using reference TRBV5-1 and TRBJ1-5, is KAGVTQTPRYLIKTRGQQVTLSCSPISGHRSVSWYQQTPGQGLQFLFEYFSETQRNKGNFPGRFSGRQFSNSRSEMNVSTLELGDSALYLCASSNDFNNQPQHFGDGTRLSIL.

The V call is TRBV30, the J call TRBJ1-5; D call uncertain. The CDR3 loop spans 13 amino acids. Germline V gene lookup returns CDR1 GTSNPN and CDR2 SVGIG (reference sequence). Trimming left V 4 bases short and J 7 bases short, with 14 bases between. The CDR3 loop reads CAWNVEGRQPQHF. For the CDR3, the DNA is TGTGCCTGGAATGTGGAGGGCAGGCAGCCCCAGCATTTT.

The chain employs TRBV27 and TRBJ2-1, with D possibly TRBD2 on 5 matching bases. CDR3 length: 14 residues. The ends were cut back, 9 bases at V and 6 bases at J, with 18 bases in the middle. Germline V gene lookup returns CDR1 MNHEY and CDR2 SMNVEV (reference sequence). CDR3 in amino acids: CASWSRELGNEQFF. CDR3 sequence (DNA): TGTGCCAGTTGGAGTCGGGAATTGGGCAATGAGCAGTTCTTC.

The genes are TRBV29-1 and TRBJ1-1; 7 bases are a match to TRBD1. Germline lookup yields CDR1 SQVTM and CDR2 ANQGSEA. The CDR3 spans 12 residues. Trimming took 4 bases from V and 3 from J; bases not matched to a gene: 2. Here the CDR3 DNA reads TGCAGCGTTGGACAGGGACACACTGAAGCTTTCTTT. It translates to CSVGQGHTEAFF.

This clone was observed once. Written as DNA, the CDR3 is TGTGCCAGCAGCTTCCAGGGGAAGGCAGAAAAACTGTTTTTT. This codes for CASSFQGKAEKLFF. V gene TRBV7-9 combines with J gene TRBJ1-4, with D maybe TRBD1 (6 bases). V lost 3 bases to trimming and J lost 8 bases, with 13 bases between them. Germline CDR1 and CDR2: SEHNR and FQNEAQ (reference sequence). The CDR3 runs 14 residues.

The chain carries TRBV7-2 and TRBJ1-1; TRBD1 matches at 9 bases. This CDR3 is 17 amino acids long. Germline CDR1 SGHTA, CDR2 FQGNSA. V was clipped by 5 bases and J by 3 bases; unmatched bases: 13. CDR3 bases: TGTGCCAGCAGCCTAGGACAGGGGAGGGTATGGGACACTGAAGCTTTCTTT. Its translation: CASSLGQGRVWDTEAFF.

V usage is TRBV5-4 and J usage is TRBJ2-3, with D perhaps matching TRBD1 (5 bases). V lost 5 bases and J lost 0, with 13 bases in between. This CDR3 spans 15 amino acids. Germline V gene data show CDR1 as SGHNT and CDR2 as YYREEE (reference sequence). This chain's CDR3 is CASRGRGGSTDTQYF. The CDR3 coding sequence is TGTGCCAGCAGGGGAAGGGGCGGAAGCACAGATACGCAGTATTTT.

This clone was picked up one time. The genes are TRBV5-1 and TRBJ1-2, with D possibly TRBD1 on 6 matching bases. The CDR3 sequence is 15 residues long. Germline assignment: CDR1 SGHRS and CDR2 YFSETQ. The V end lost 1 base, the J end lost 2 bases, and 12 bases lay between the germline ends. The CDR3 loop reads CASSLMGQANYGYTF. CDR3 sequence (DNA): TGCGCCAGCAGCTTGATGGGACAAGCCAACTATGGCTACACCTTC.

The V call is TRBV5-6, the J call TRBJ1-2, with TRBD1 matching 8 bases. This CDR3 is 16 amino acids long. V lost 2 bases to trimming and J lost 4 bases; unmatched junction nucleotides: 10. Germline CDR1 is SGHDT and CDR2 is YYEEEE. CDR3 sequence: CASSLRSTGDAYGYTF. In DNA form, the CDR3 reads TGTGCCAGCAGCTTACGTTCGACAGGGGATGCCTATGGCTACACCTTC.

The chain uses TRBV30 and TRBJ2-1; 7 nucleotides align to TRBD2. The CDR3 has 12 amino acids. Unmatched junction bases numbered 3, after V lost 6 bases and J lost 4 bases. Germline V gives CDR1 GTSNPN, CDR2 SVGIG (reference sequence). CDR3 protein: CACGGRYNEQFF. The CDR3 nucleotides are TGTGCCTGTGGCGGGAGATACAATGAGCAGTTCTTC.